This entry lists 4 T cell receptor beta chains sequenced from one sample in a study of T cells in women clearing cervical HPV infection. Sequencing was performed with immunoSEQ multiplex PCR; in TCRdb, only in-frame clones are kept and a portion is missing. This sample's table reports some 37,000 clones. Material: blood buffy coat. The receptor set was obtained from a woman between 18 and 70 years old with a cervical HPV16 infection that either progressed to CIN3+ or cleared (not recorded which).

CDR3 DNA (partial): TGTGCCATCACGGCAGGGCCGGAAGAGACC. Protein sequence: CAITAGPEET. The whole CDR3 sequence is CAITAGPEETQYF. The rearrangement links TRBV10-3 to TRBJ2-5; perhaps TRBD1 as D (5 bases). The sequence runs out 3 residues before the end of the CDR3; the remainder is reconstructed from the germline J gene. CDR1 is ENHRY, CDR2 SYGVKD, per germline. The V end was cut by 7 bases, the J end by 3 bases, with 12 bases between. This CDR3 is built from 13 residues.

The CDR3: CASSLLSYEQYF. The part of the CDR3 DNA that was read is TGTGCCAGCAGCTTGTTATCCTACGAG. The J gene is TRBJ2-7, the V gene TRBV5-6; no definite D call. The read falls 3 residues short of the CDR3 end, and the missing part is taken from the germline J gene. The CDR3 spans 12 residues. With 1 base removed from V and 1 base from J, the gap between germline ends came to 3 bases. Germline loops: CDR1 SGHDT, CDR2 YYEEEE.

Worth noting for this clone: The read halts 3 residues ahead of the CDR3 end, with the missing end drawn from the germline J gene. This chain uses TRBV20-1 with TRBJ2-1, with TRBD2 identical over 11 bases. V gave up 0 bases and J gave up 8 bases; unmatched junction bases: 15. Germline V gene sequence: CDR1 DFQATT, CDR2 SNEGSKA (reference sequence). This CDR3 contains 18 residues. The CDR3 sequence: CSARDLLSGGATFDEQFF. The part of the CDR3 DNA that was read is TGCAGTGCTAGAGATTTGCTTAGCGGGGGGGCTACGTTCGATGAG.

As to this clone: Coverage ceases 3 residues before the CDR3 finishes, and the germline J gene fills in the end. V and J are TRBV5-1 and TRBJ2-7, with TRBD2 identical over 10 bases. The ends lost 0 bases at V and 6 bases at J; junction bases unmatched: 3. Germline loops: CDR1 SGHRS, CDR2 YFSETQ. The CDR3 is 14 residues long. The DNA read from the CDR3 is TGCGCCAGCAGCTTGGTAACTAGCGGGACCGAG. It specifies CASSLVTSGTE. The full-length CDR3 reads as CASSLVTSGTEQYF.